This T cell receptor (beta chain) was profiled in a study of cytomegalovirus exposure and HLA in healthy donors. Looked up from germline, CDR1 is MNHNY and CDR2 is SVGAGI (reference sequence). This CDR3 region has 16 residues. V was cut by 0 bases and J by 3 bases, with 15 bases left in between. The study, taken as a whole, reports: Researchers reported in a later analysis that a missense DCLRE1C variant was tied to TCR beta V- and J-gene trimming. Most sequenced TCRs were rare (though some public TCRs occurred in many donors).

On this clone: The antigen remains unidentified.

It was with 60 Vbeta and 13 Jbeta primers that the PCR ran. Here immunoSEQ multiplex PCR was the method, and the copy in TCRdb shows in-frame clones only, minus some. The table lists 150,000 to 200,000 clones, 75% to 80% of them singletons, with 0.98% in the top ten. This sequence was found in a woman aged 50 to 65 in good health and CMV-seropositive. This sequence joins TRBV6-6 and TRBJ2-7; maybe TRBD2 (5 bases). Sequencing input: PBMCs. The CDR3 is CASSYSNQVGSYEQYF. CDR3 nucleotide sequence: TGTGCCAGCAGTTACTCGAATCAGGTGGGGAGCTACGAGCAGTACTTC.